This T cell receptor (beta chain) was recovered during a study of OX40 agonist ivuxolimab in advanced cancers. Germline lookup yields CDR1 MNHEY and CDR2 SMNVEV (reference sequence). The V end was cut by 1 base, the J end by 8 bases, with 9 bases between. The CDR3 covers 13 residues. Data came from immunoSEQ multiplex PCR; TCRdb stores just in-frame clones and leaves some out. The sample holds under 60,000 clones, around 90% seen once. This sequence was found in an adult with an advanced solid tumor such as melanoma, head and neck, liver or kidney cancer. The material sequenced was CD4+ or CD8+ T cells sorted from blood, taken in a trial of the OX40 agonist ivuxolimab. The V and J genes are TRBV27 and TRBJ2-1; D uncertain. CDR3 protein: CASSLYGAHEQFF. The CDR3 DNA follows: TGTGCCAGCAGTTTATATGGCGCTCATGAGCAGTTCTTC.